This entry is about one T cell receptor beta chain. The entry originates in a study of OX40 agonist ivuxolimab in advanced cancers. Sequencing used immunoSEQ multiplex PCR; TCRdb keeps in-frame clones, though not all of them. This table holds under 100,000 clones, around nine tenths found once. Looked up from germline, CDR1 is SGHTA and CDR2 is FQGNSA. The V end lost 5 bases, the J end lost 6 bases, and 11 bases lay between the germline ends. The CDR3 consists of 12 residues. The source material was CD4+ or CD8+ T cells sorted from blood, sampled in a trial of the OX40 agonist ivuxolimab. The chain uses TRBV7-2 and TRBJ2-7, with D possibly matching TRBD2 (6 bases). This clonotype was obtained from an adult with an advanced solid tumor such as melanoma, head and neck, liver or kidney cancer. This chain's CDR3 is CASSPDYPEQYF. The DNA for the CDR3 is TGTGCCAGCAGCCCGGACTATCCCGAGCAGTACTTC. Using reference TRBV7-2 and TRBJ2-7 for the parts outside the CDR3, the full variable domain is GAGVSQSPSNKVTEKGKDVELRCDPISGHTALYWYRQSLGQGLEFLIYFQGNSAPDKSGLPSDRFSAERTGGSVSTLTIQRTQQEDSAVYLCASSPDYPEQYFGPGTRLTVT.